This T cell receptor beta chain originates from a study of blood T cell repertoires in COVID-19. V was shortened by 1 base and J by 6 bases, with 16 bases between the two germline ends. Germline V lookup: CDR1 MNHEY, CDR2 SMNVEV (reference sequence). The CDR3 is 16 residues long. The participants were between about 18 and 90 years old and came from 24 US areas. Participants were placed into cohorts based on the clinical history they reported. As handled by the study authors: Amplified reference gene primers provided the basis for estimating nucleated cell counts. The data were produced by immunoSEQ multiplex PCR, yet TCRdb's version contains in-frame clones alone and is incomplete. That table furnishes V, J and clone size, whereas the DNA furnished D and trimming. The repertoire holds 350,000 to 450,000 clones, with 87% as singletons.

The sample consisted of PBMCs or T cells enriched from blood (not recorded which). The receptor's source is a man in his forties or fifties in a cohort exposed to, infected with or recovered from COVID-19 (not recorded which). The chain uses TRBV27 and TRBJ1-5; no reliable D call. Here the CDR3 DNA reads TGTGCCAGCAGTTTATTCTCCGGGCTACGGGGTCAGCCCCAGCATTTT. As protein: CASSLFSGLRGQPQHF.